This TCR beta chain was profiled in a study of identical twins. Study observations and caveats: Among beta out-of-frame sequences, excess sharing between twins appeared weaker.

With respect to this clonotype: Its antigen remains unknown.

CDR3 size: 13 residues. Germline CDR1 reads MNHNY; CDR2 reads SVGAGI (reference sequence). The V segment lost 6 bases and the J segment 16 bases; nucleotides outside the gene matches: 11. Each CDR3 protein is one row after TCRdb ran MiXCR on the 5' RACE reads. The top ten clones hold roughly 3% of a sample with some 560,000 distinct CDR3 sequences, just under 10% of them seen once. These same records also appear under a second study, on yellow fever vaccine responses in identical twins.

This clonotype was sampled from a woman under 30 in good health. The sample consisted of PBMCs. This chain uses TRBV6-6 with TRBJ2-1; TRBD1 agrees at 11 bases. The CDR3 DNA follows: TGTGCCAGCAGCCTCGAAAAGGGACAGGGGGAATTCTTC. Encoded protein: CASSLEKGQGEFF.